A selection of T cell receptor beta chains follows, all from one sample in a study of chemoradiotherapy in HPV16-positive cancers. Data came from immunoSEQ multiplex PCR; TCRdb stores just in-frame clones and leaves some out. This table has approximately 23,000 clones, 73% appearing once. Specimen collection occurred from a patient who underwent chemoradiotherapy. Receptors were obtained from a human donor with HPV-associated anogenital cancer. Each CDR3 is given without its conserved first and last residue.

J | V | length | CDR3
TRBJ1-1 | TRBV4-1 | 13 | ASSQERRQGTEAF
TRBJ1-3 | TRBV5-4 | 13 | ASSPTGGFGNTIY
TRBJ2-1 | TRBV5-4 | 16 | ASSLAGLAGGGRNEQF
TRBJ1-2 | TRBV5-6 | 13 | ASRPSRQGGYGYT
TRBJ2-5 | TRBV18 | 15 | ASSPIITGGSQETQY
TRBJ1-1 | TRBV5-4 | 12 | ASSLPGFNTEAF
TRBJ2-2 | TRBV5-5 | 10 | ASSFLAGELF
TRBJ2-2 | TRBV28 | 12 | ASSPIQRPGELF
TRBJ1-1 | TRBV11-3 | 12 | ASSGGGLNTEAF
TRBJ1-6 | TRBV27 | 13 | ASSLGRLYNSPLH
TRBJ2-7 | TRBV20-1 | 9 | SAQDSHEQY